The TCR beta chain under discussion was sequenced for a study of technical replicates of blood from several donors. The length of the CDR3 is 15 residues. J gave up 6 bases and V 2 bases, and 9 bases lay outside the gene matches. Germline CDR1 SGHDN, CDR2 FVKESK. TCRdb's copy holds only in-frame clones and misses some; the assay was immunoSEQ multiplex PCR. The sample holds tens of thousands of clones; approximately 97% are singletons and the top ten take approximately 0.21%. Sequencing was carried out using T cells isolated from PBMCs. The rearrangement links TRBV14 to TRBJ1-2, with 7 bases identical to TRBD1. This clonotype was sampled from a human donor in good health. The CDR3 region is CASSQFTGEVDGYTF. The DNA for the CDR3 is TGTGCCAGCAGCCAATTTACAGGGGAAGTAGATGGCTACACCTTC.